The T cell receptor (beta chain) under discussion was sequenced for a study of early T cells in non-severe SARS-CoV-2 infection. Study-wide context: Sequenced bulk RNA came from whole blood that was unsorted, and chains were unpaired.

This clonotype was found once. Its specificity is not known. Germline CDR1 MDHEN, CDR2 SYDVKM. The germline V and J ends were trimmed by 6 bases and 10 bases, with 9 bases remaining between them. The CDR3 runs 11 residues. General study findings and limits: VDJdb-based annotation leaned toward anti-spike CD8 responses and missed private and CD4 specificities.

Unique molecular identifiers were affixed to single, distinct cDNA molecules. TCRdb independently ran MiXCR on the 5' RACE reads; one entry per CDR3 protein. In the table there are tens of thousands of distinct CDR3 sequences, roughly 13% of which are singletons. V and J are TRBV28 and TRBJ2-2; no clear D gene. The sequence derives from an adult who was a healthcare worker with PCR-confirmed SARS-CoV-2 infection or an uninfected control (not recorded which). The sample consisted of whole blood. Here the CDR3 reads CASSPRMELFF. The CDR3 nucleotides read TGTGCCAGCAGCCCACGGATGGAGCTGTTTTTT.